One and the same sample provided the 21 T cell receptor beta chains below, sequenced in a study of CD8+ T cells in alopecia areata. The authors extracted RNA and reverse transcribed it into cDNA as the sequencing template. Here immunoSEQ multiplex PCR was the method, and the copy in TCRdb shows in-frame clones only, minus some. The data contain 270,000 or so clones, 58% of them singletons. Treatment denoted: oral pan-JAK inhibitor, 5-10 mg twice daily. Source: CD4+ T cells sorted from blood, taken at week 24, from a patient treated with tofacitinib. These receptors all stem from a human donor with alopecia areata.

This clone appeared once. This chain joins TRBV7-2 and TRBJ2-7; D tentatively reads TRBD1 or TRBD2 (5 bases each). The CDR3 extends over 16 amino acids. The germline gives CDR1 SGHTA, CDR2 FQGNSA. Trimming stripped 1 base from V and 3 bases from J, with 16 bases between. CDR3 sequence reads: CASSLEGRHGGYEQYF. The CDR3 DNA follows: TGTGCCAGCAGCTTAGAGGGGCGGCATGGAGGCTACGAGCAGTACTTC.

CDR3 nucleotide sequence: TGTGCCAGCAGCTTAGAGGGGGCCAGCGGGACCTACGAGCAGTACTTC. It specifies CASSLEGASGTYEQYF. The chain employs TRBV7-2 and TRBJ2-7; either TRBD1 or TRBD2 may supply D (7 bases each). From germline, CDR1 is SGHTA and CDR2 FQGNSA. The CDR3 consists of 16 residues. Trimming stripped 1 base from V and 2 bases from J, with 15 bases between.

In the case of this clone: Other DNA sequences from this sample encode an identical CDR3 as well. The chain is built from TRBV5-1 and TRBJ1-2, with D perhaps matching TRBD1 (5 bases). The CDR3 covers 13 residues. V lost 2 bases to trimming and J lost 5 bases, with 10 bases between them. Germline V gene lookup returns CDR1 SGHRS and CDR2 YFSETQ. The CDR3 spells CASSLGTAYGYTF. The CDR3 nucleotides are TGCGCCAGCAGCTTAGGGACTGCTTATGGCTACACCTTC.

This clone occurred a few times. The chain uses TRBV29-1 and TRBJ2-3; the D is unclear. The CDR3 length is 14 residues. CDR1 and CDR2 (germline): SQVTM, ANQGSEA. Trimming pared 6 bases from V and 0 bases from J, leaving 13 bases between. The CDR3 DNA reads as TGCAGCGTAGACTCCAGGAAAAGCACAGATACGCAGTATTTT. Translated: CSVDSRKSTDTQYF.

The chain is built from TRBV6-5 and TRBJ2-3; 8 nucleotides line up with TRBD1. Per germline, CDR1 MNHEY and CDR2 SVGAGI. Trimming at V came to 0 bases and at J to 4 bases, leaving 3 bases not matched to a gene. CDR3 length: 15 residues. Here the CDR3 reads CASSYSGQGADTQYF. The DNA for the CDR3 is TGTGCCAGCAGTTACTCCGGACAGGGCGCAGATACGCAGTATTTT.

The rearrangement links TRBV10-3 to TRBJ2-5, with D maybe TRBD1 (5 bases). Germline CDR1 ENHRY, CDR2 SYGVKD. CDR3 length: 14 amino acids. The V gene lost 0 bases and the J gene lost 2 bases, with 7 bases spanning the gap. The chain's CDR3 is CAISESGQQETQYF. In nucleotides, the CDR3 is TGTGCCATCAGTGAGTCGGGGCAGCAAGAGACCCAGTACTTC.

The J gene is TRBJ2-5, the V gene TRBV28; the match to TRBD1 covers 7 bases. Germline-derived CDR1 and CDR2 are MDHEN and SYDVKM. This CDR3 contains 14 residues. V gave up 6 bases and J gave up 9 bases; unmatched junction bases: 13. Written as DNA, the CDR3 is TGTGCCAGCAGCGGTCTACAGGGGCCCAAGGCCCAGTACTTC. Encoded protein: CASSGLQGPKAQYF.

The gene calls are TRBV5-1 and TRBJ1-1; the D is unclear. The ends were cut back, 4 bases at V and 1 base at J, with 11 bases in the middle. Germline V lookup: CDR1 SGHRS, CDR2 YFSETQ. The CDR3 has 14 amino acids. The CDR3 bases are TGCGCCAGCAGCCCGAGAACGGGGAACACTGAAGCTTTCTTT. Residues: CASSPRTGNTEAFF.

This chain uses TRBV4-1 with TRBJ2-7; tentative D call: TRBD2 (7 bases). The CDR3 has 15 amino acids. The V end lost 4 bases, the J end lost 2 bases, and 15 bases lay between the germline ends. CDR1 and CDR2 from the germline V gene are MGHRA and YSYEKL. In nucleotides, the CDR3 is TGCGCCAGCAGCCCCTCGGGGGGCGAACCCTACGAGCAGTACTTC. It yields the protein CASSPSGGEPYEQYF.

The CDR3 coding sequence is TGCGCCAGCAGTTCGGGGGGGCCCGAGCAGTTCTTC. Its protein product is CASSSGGPEQFF. This chain links TRBV5-1 with TRBJ2-1; 8 bases are shared with TRBD2. V lost 5 bases to trimming and J lost 10 bases; unmatched junction nucleotides: 5. The CDR3 is made up of 12 amino acids. Germline V CDR1 and CDR2: SGHRS, YFSETQ.

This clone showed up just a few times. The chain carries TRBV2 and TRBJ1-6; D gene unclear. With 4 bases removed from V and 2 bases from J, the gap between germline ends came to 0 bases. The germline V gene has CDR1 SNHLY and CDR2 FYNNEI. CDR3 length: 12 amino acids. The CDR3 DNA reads TGTGCCAGCAGTGCCTATAATTCACCCCTCCACTTT. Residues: CASSAYNSPLHF.

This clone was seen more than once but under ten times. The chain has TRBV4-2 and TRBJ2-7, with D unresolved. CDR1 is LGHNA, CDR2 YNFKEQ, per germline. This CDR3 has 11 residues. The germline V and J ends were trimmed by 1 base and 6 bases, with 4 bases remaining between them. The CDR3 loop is CASSQGFEQYF. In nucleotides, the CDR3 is TGTGCCAGCAGCCAAGGGTTCGAGCAGTACTTC.

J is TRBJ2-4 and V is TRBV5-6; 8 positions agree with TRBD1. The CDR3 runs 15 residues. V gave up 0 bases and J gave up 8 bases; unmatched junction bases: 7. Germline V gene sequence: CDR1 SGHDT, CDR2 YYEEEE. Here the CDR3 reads CASSLAQGAADIQYF. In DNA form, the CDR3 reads TGTGCCAGCAGCTTGGCCCAGGGGGCGGCGGACATTCAGTACTTC.

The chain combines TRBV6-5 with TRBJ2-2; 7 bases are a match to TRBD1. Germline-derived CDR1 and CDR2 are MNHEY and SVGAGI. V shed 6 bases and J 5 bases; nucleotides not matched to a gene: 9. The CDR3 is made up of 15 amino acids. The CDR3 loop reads CASRTGTERTGELFF. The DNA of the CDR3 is TGTGCCAGCAGAACCGGGACAGAACGAACCGGGGAGCTGTTTTTT.

CDR3 loop: CASSLQGNYGYTF. CDR3 DNA: TGTGCCAGCAGCTTACAGGGTAACTATGGCTACACCTTC. The chain recombines TRBV7-9 with TRBJ1-2; tentative D call: TRBD1 (5 bases). Trimming left V 2 bases short and J 1 base short, with 5 bases between. The CDR3 is made up of 13 amino acids. Germline CDR1 reads SEHNR; CDR2 reads FQNEAQ (reference sequence). Supplemented by reference TRBV7-9 and TRBJ1-2, the full variable domain reads DTGVSQNPRHKITKRGQNVTFRCDPISEHNRLYWYRQTLGQGPEFLTYFQNEAQLEKSRLLSDRFSAERPKGSFSTLEIQRTEQGDSAMYLCASSLQGNYGYTFGSGTRLTVV.

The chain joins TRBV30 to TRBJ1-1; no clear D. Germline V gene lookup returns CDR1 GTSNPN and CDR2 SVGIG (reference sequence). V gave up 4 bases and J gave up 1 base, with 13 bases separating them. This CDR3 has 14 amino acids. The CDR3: CAWKKLVGNTEAFF. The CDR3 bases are TGTGCCTGGAAGAAGCTGGTCGGGAACACTGAAGCTTTCTTT.

The DNA for the CDR3 is TGTGCCAGCATTACTCTCAGGGGTACCTCCTACGAGCAGTACTTC. Its protein product is CASITLRGTSYEQYF. V usage is TRBV2 and J usage is TRBJ2-7, with a possible D match to TRBD1 (6 bases). The CDR3 extends over 15 amino acids. The V and J ends lost 7 bases and 0 bases respectively, with 16 bases between them. Germline V gene sequence: CDR1 SNHLY, CDR2 FYNNEI.

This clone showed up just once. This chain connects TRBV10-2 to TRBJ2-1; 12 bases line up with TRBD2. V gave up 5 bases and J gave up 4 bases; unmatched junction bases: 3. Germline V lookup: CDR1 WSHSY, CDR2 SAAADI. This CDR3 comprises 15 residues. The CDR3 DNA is TGCGCCAGCAGTACTAGCGGGGGGTTATACAATGAGCAGTTCTTC. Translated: CASSTSGGLYNEQFF.

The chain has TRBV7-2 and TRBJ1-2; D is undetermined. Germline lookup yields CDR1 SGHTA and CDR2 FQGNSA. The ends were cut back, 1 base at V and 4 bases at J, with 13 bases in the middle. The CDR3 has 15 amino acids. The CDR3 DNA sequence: TGTGCCAGCAGCTTAGGCCCGACGGCTGCCTATGGCTACACCTTC. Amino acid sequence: CASSLGPTAAYGYTF. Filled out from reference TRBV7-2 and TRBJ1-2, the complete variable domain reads GAGVSQSPSNKVTEKGKDVELRCDPISGHTALYWYRQSLGQGLEFLIYFQGNSAPDKSGLPSDRFSAERTGGSVSTLTIQRTQQEDSAVYLCASSLGPTAAYGYTFGSGTRLTVV.

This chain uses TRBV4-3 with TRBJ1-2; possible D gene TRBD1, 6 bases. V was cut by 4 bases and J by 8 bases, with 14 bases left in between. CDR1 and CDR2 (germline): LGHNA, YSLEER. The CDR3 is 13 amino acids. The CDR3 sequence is CASSPQGLGGYTF. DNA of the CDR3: TGCGCCAGCAGCCCCCAGGGGTTAGGGGGCTACACCTTC.

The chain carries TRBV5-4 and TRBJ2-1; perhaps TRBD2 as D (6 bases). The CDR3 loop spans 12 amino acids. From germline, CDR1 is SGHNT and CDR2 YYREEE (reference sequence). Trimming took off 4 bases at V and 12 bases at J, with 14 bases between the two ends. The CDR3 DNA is TGTGCCAGCAGCCCTAAGGCGGGGACGCAGTTCTTC. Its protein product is CASSPKAGTQFF.